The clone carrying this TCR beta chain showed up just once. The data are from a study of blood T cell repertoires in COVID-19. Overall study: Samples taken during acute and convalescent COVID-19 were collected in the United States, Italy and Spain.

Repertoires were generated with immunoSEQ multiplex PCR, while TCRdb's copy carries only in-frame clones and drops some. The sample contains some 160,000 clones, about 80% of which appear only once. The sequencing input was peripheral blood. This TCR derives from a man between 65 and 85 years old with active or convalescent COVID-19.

DNA for the CDR3: TGTGCCAGCAGTTTGACAGGGCTCGGCACAGATACGCAGTATTTT. It codes for CASSLTGLGTDTQYF. The chain uses TRBV6-2 or TRBV6-3 and TRBJ2-3; 7 positions agree with TRBD1. Germline-derived CDR1 and CDR2 are MNHEY and SVGEGT. The V segment lost 4 bases and the J segment 1 base; nucleotides outside the gene matches: 5. The CDR3 totals 15 residues.